The next 20 T cell receptor beta chains were all read from a single sample in a study of response to subunit inactivated influenza vaccine. In TCRdb, the RT-PCR reads were re-called with MiXCR into one record per CDR3 protein. The table lists 650,000 to 700,000 distinct CDR3 sequences, around 14% of them singletons. The source material was PBMCs from blood, sampled 11 to 12 days after vaccination. The receptors were gathered from a man aged 50-59 years who received an inactivated influenza vaccine.

Here the CDR3 DNA reads TGTGCCAGCAGCCCTCTGGCGGGGGTGTCCGAGACCCAGTACTTC. Translated: CASSPLAGVSETQYF. J is TRBJ2-5 and V is TRBV9; TRBD2 matches 7 bases. There are 15 residues in the CDR3. Germline CDR1 is SGDLS and CDR2 is YYNGEE. V dropped 4 bases and J dropped 5; count of bases not matched to a gene: 11.

This chain joins TRBV5-6 and TRBJ1-2; possible D gene TRBD1, 5 bases. Germline V lookup: CDR1 SGHDT, CDR2 YYEEEE. V was clipped by 4 bases and J by 3 bases, with 10 bases between them. The CDR3 totals 13 residues. CDR3 sequence (DNA): TGTGCCAGCAGCCCTACAGGTTACTATGGCTACACCTTC. Translating gives CASSPTGYYGYTF.

The chain recombines TRBV6-2 or TRBV6-3 with TRBJ2-7, with 12 bases matching TRBD2. J was trimmed by 3 bases and V by 6 bases; bases with no gene match: 3. This CDR3 is built from 14 residues. Germline values: CDR1 MNHEY, CDR2 SVGEGT. CDR3 coding DNA: TGTGCCAGCAGGAAGACTAGCGGGAGCTACGAGCAGTACTTC. Translated, it gives CASRKTSGSYEQYF.

This clonotype was found a few times. This chain joins TRBV3-1 and TRBJ1-1; TRBD1 might be the D (5 bases). Trimming pared 5 bases from V and 3 bases from J, leaving 10 bases between. Looked up from germline, CDR1 is LGHDT and CDR2 is YNNKEL (reference sequence). CDR3 size: 13 residues. Here the CDR3 reads CASSSDTYTEAFF. Written as DNA, the CDR3 is TGTGCCAGCAGCTCGGACACCTACACTGAAGCTTTCTTT.

The chain combines TRBV20-1 with TRBJ2-1; no reliable D call. The ends were cut back, 3 bases at V and 6 bases at J, with 6 bases in the middle. CDR3 length: 11 residues. CDR1 is DFQATT, CDR2 SNEGSKA, per germline (reference sequence). The CDR3 here is CSARDLNEQFF. CDR3 DNA: TGCAGTGCTAGGGACCTCAATGAGCAGTTCTTC.

The V call is TRBV6-5, the J call TRBJ2-5; TRBD1 agrees at 10 bases. The ends lost 2 bases at V and 5 bases at J; junction bases unmatched: 5. The CDR3 sequence is 15 residues long. The germline gives CDR1 MNHEY, CDR2 SVGAGI. The CDR3 nucleotides are TGTGCCAGCAGTTACGGGGGGACAGGGGTGGAGACCCAGTACTTC. This sequence encodes CASSYGGTGVETQYF.

This clonotype was seen at least ten times. This chain links TRBV18 with TRBJ1-1; TRBD1 matches 7 bases. Germline assignment: CDR1 KGHSH and CDR2 LQKENI. The V and J ends lost 3 bases and 6 bases, in that order; junction bases with no gene match: 10. This CDR3 spans 15 amino acids. Here the CDR3 reads CASSPTGVGVAEAFF. Written as DNA, the CDR3 is TGTGCCAGCTCACCCACAGGGGTTGGGGTGGCTGAAGCTTTCTTT.

This clonotype was seen repeatedly, ten times or more. The chain carries TRBV12-3 or TRBV12-4 and TRBJ2-5; D might be TRBD2 (5 bases). The CDR3 covers 15 residues. The V gene lost 2 bases and the J gene lost 5 bases, with 15 bases spanning the gap. The CDR3 sequence is CASSLTGLAGETQYF. Written as DNA, the CDR3 is TGTGCCAGCAGTTTAACCGGGCTAGCAGGCGAGACCCAGTACTTC.

J is TRBJ2-5 and V is TRBV10-3; TRBD2 aligns across 8 bases. In germline, CDR1 is ENHRY, CDR2 SYGVKD. Trimming removed 10 bases from V and 2 bases from J; junction bases left unmatched: 9. This CDR3 has 14 residues. The CDR3 DNA reads TGTGCCACTGACCGGGGGGGGGCGCAAGAGACCCAGTACTTC. It translates to CATDRGGAQETQYF.

The chain uses TRBV10-3 and TRBJ2-2; 7 nucleotides align to TRBD1. Trimming at V came to 5 bases and at J to 1 base, leaving 4 bases not matched to a gene. CDR3 size: 15 residues. Germline V CDR1 and CDR2: ENHRY, SYGVKD. CDR3 protein: CAISPGTENTGELFF. The DNA of the CDR3 is TGTGCCATCAGTCCCGGGACAGAGAACACCGGGGAGCTGTTTTTT.

This clonotype came up a few times. This sequence joins TRBV20-1 and TRBJ2-7; D is ambiguous. Germline values: CDR1 DFQATT, CDR2 SNEGSKA (reference sequence). The CDR3 totals 13 residues. V was cut by 0 bases and J by 6 bases, with 12 bases left in between. This chain's CDR3 is CSAREATVGEQYF. In nucleotides, the CDR3 is TGCAGTGCTAGAGAAGCCACGGTAGGCGAGCAGTACTTC.

This clonotype showed up just a few times. In DNA form, the CDR3 reads TGTGCCTGGAATTGGGGGGGCCCCTACAATGAGCAGTTCTTC. This translates into CAWNWGGPYNEQFF. The rearrangement uses TRBV30 and TRBJ2-1, with D possibly TRBD2 on 7 matching bases. Trimming cost V 4 bases and J 2 bases, with 12 bases left between them. CDR3 length: 14 amino acids. Per the germline V gene, CDR1 is GTSNPN and CDR2 is SVGIG (reference sequence).

This clonotype was counted ten times or more. CDR3 loop: CASSQAFSTQPQHF. DNA of the CDR3: TGCGCCAGCAGCCAAGCCTTTAGTACCCAGCCCCAGCATTTT. The chain is built from TRBV4-1 and TRBJ1-5; D uncertain. The CDR3 runs to 14 residues. Per the germline V gene, CDR1 is MGHRA and CDR2 is YSYEKL. V lost 1 base and J lost 7, with 11 bases in between.

The gene calls are TRBV20-1 and TRBJ1-1; D unresolved. The CDR3 length is 14 residues. With 1 base removed from V and 1 base from J, the gap between germline ends came to 10 bases. CDR1 and CDR2 (germline): DFQATT, SNEGSKA (reference sequence). The CDR3 loop reads CSARGQAPNTEAFF. The CDR3 DNA sequence: TGCAGTGCTAGAGGTCAGGCCCCGAACACTGAAGCTTTCTTT.

This clonotype was seen more than once but under ten times. The chain recombines TRBV27 with TRBJ1-6, with D unresolved. CDR1 is MNHEY and CDR2 is SMNVEV in the germline V gene (reference sequence). Deletions cut 6 bases from V and 3 bases from J, with 15 bases between. This CDR3 has 16 amino acids. CDR3 DNA sequence: TGTGCCAGCAGCCAGCGAGGGAGCCACTATAATTCACCCCTCCACTTT. It translates to CASSQRGSHYNSPLHF.

The J gene is TRBJ2-5, the V gene TRBV29-1; D gene uncertain. This CDR3 has 14 residues. Trimming took 7 bases from V and 4 from J, leaving 19 bases between them. CDR1 is SQVTM, CDR2 ANQGSEA, per germline. The CDR3 bases are TGCAGCGCCTTTCGAGAAGGGATTGTAGAGACCCAGTACTTC. This sequence encodes CSAFREGIVETQYF.

The V gene is TRBV7-9, the J gene TRBJ1-6; 10 bases are shared with TRBD1. Germline V CDR1 and CDR2: SEHNR, FQNEAQ (reference sequence). The V gene end was trimmed by 5 bases and the J gene end by 7 bases; junction bases not matched to a gene: 8. The CDR3 is 16 amino acids. The CDR3 DNA reads as TGTGCCAGCAGCCCGGGACAGGGGAGTCAGAATTCACCCCTCCACTTT. Translation: CASSPGQGSQNSPLHF.

The gene calls are TRBV20-1 and TRBJ1-2, with D uncertain. Per the germline V gene, CDR1 is DFQATT and CDR2 is SNEGSKA (reference sequence). The CDR3 runs 11 residues. V was trimmed by 0 bases and J by 7 bases, leaving 6 bases between them. CDR3 coding DNA: TGCAGTGCTAGAGATCATCCTGGCTACACCTTC. Translation: CSARDHPGYTF.

This clonotype was observed a handful of times. The chain couples TRBV20-1 to TRBJ2-5; D may be TRBD1 (5 bases). V lost 0 bases to trimming and J lost 2 bases, with 13 bases between them. This CDR3 spans 15 amino acids. CDR1 is DFQATT, CDR2 SNEGSKA, per germline (reference sequence). The CDR3 spells CSARDGLTVQETQYF. As DNA, the CDR3 is TGCAGTGCTAGAGATGGGTTGACAGTTCAAGAGACCCAGTACTTC.

This clonotype was detected a few times. The chain carries TRBV12-5 and TRBJ2-1; 10 bases are shared with TRBD2. The CDR3 is made up of 15 amino acids. The V and J ends lost 4 bases and 3 bases, in that order; junction bases with no gene match: 3. CDR1 is LGHNT, CDR2 FRNRAP, per germline. CDR3 bases: TGTGCTAGTGGTTCTAGACTAGCGGGCTACAATGAGCAGTTCTTC. Translation: CASGSRLAGYNEQFF.